This is a list of T cell receptor beta chains from one sample in a study of CD8+CD57+ T cells in acquired aplastic anemia. Each CDR3 protein is one row after TCRdb ran MiXCR on the reads. The repertoire includes 400,000 to 500,000 distinct CDR3 sequences, about two thirds of them detected once, and 4% sits in the top ten. Sequencing was performed on sorted CD4+, CD8+, or CD8+CD57+ T cells (not recorded which) from PBMCs. These receptors came from a human donor in good health, serving as a control. CDR3s include the opening cysteine and the closing phenylalanine or tryptophan. The D gene is left open where the match is weak. Size tells how often a clone was seen (once, few, many) or the class of an expanded clone, and some rows leave it out.

TRBJ2-3,-,-,TRBV7-3,CASSLDGMNTEYF,TGTGCCAGCAGCTTGGACGGCATGAATACGGAATATTTT
TRBJ1-2,-,many,TRBV5-6,CASSLVRTPFTF,TGTGCCAGCAGCTTGGTTCGCACCCCGTTCACCTTC
TRBJ2-3,TRBD2,once,TRBV9,CASSAGGGGGKSGTDTQYF,TGTGCCAGCAGCGCCGGGGGGGGCGGGGGGAAGTCAGGCACAGATACGCAGTATTTT
TRBJ1-4,TRBD1,-,TRBV19,CASSMGWDSLEKLFF,TGTGCCAGTAGTATGGGGTGGGACAGCCTTGAAAAACTGTTTTTT
TRBJ2-1,TRBD2,-,TRBV11-1,CASSQEGLAGKNEQFF,TGCGCCAGCAGCCAAGAGGGACTAGCGGGAAAAAATGAGCAGTTCTTC
TRBJ2-7,-,-,TRBV13,CASSLGQASYEQYF,TGTGCCAGCAGCTTAGGACAGGCCTCCTACGAGCAGTACTTC
TRBJ2-7,-,many,TRBV4-1,CASSLRDTYEQYF,TGCGCCAGCAGCCTTCGGGATACCTACGAGCAGTACTTC
TRBJ2-5,-,-,TRBV2,CATSDRREFGETQYF,TGTGCCACCAGTGACCGCCGTGAGTTTGGGGAGACACAGTACTTC
TRBJ1-2,-,-,TRBV20-1,CSDKRLRASYGYTF,TGCAGTGATAAACGGCTCAGGGCTAGTTATGGCTACACCTTC
TRBJ2-1,-,-,TRBV7-2,CASSFLGHNEQFF,TGTGCCAGCAGCTTCCTAGGCCACAATGAGCAGTTCTTC
TRBJ2-5,TRBD1,-,TRBV4-2,CASGKDREETQYF,TGTGCCAGCGGCAAGGACAGGGAAGAGACCCAGTACTTC
TRBJ2-7,-,few,TRBV2,CASSEGISNSYEQYF,TGTGCCAGCAGTGAAGGGATCTCGAACTCCTACGAGCAGTACTTC
TRBJ2-2,TRBD2,-,TRBV19,CASQGLAGVGGELFF,TGTGCCAGTCAAGGCCTAGCGGGAGTTGGCGGGGAGCTGTTTTTT
TRBJ1-5,-,once,TRBV5-1,CASSQRGDQPQHF,TGCGCCAGCAGCCAGAGAGGGGATCAGCCCCAGCATTTT
TRBJ2-5,-,-,TRBV7-2,CASSLVGQGSPVHQYF,TGTGCCAGCAGCTTAGTGGGACAAGGGTCACCCGTCCACCAGTACTTC
TRBJ1-4,TRBD1,-,TRBV3-1,CASSMGQGVEKLFF,TGTGCCAGCAGCATGGGACAGGGTGTAGAAAAACTGTTTTTT
TRBJ2-7,-,-,TRBV7-3,CASSLTLASPLHFF,TGTGCCAGCAGCCTAACTCTTGCTTCACCCCTCCACTTTTTC
TRBJ1-1,-,-,TRBV7-9,CASSLRGTSEAFF,TGTGCCAGCAGCTTACGGGGGACCTCTGAAGCGTTCTTT